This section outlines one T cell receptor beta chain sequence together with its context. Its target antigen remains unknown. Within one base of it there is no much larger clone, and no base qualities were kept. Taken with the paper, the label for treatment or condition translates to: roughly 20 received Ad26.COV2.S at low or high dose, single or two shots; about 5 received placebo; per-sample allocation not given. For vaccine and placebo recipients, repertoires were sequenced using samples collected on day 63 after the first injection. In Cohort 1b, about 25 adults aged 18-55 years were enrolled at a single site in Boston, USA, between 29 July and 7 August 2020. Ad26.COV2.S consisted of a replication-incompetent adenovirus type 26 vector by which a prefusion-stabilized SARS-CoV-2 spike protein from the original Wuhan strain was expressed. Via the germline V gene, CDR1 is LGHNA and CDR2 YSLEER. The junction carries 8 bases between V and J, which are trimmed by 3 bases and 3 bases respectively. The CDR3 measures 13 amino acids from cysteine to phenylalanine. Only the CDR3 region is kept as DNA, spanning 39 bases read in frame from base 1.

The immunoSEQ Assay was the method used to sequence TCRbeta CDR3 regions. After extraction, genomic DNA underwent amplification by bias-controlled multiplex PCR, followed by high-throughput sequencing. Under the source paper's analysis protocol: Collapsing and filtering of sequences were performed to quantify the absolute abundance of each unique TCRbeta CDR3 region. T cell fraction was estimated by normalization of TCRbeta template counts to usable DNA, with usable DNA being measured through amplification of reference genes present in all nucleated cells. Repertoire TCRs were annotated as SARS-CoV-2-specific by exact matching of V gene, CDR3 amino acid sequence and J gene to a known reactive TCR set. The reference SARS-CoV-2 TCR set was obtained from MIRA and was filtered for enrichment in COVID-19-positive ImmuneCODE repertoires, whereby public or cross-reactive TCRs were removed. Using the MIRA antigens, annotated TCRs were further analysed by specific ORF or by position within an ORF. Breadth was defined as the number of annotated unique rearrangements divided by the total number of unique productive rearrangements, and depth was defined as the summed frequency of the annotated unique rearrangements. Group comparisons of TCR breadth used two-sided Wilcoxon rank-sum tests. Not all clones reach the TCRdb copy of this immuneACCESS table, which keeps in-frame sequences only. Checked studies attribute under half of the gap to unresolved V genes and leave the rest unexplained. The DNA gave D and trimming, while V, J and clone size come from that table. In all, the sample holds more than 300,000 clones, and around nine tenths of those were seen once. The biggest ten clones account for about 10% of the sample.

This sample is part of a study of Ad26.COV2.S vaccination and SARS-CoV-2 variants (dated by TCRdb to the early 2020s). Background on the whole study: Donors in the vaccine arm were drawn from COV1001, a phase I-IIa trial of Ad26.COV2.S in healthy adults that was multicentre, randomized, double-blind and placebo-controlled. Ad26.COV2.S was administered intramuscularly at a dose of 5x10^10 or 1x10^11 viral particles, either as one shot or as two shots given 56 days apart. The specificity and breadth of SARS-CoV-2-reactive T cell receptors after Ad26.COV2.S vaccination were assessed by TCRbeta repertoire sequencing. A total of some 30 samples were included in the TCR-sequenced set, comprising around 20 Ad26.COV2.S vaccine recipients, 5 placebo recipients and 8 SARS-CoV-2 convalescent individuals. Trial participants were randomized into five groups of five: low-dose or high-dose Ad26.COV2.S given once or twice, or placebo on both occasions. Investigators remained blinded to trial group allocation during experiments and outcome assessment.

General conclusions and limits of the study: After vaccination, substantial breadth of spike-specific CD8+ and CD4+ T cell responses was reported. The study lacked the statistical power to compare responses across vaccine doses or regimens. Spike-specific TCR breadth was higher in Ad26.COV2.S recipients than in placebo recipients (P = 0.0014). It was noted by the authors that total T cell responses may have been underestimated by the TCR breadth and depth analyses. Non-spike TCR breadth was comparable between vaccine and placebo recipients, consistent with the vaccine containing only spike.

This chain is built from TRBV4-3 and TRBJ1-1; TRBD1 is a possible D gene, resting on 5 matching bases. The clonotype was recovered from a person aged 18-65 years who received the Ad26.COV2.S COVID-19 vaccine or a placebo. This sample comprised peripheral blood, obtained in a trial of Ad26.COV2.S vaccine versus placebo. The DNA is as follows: TGCGCCAGCAGCCAGGACACTTACACTGAAGCTTTCTTT. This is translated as CASSQDTYTEAFF.